This T cell receptor (beta chain) was captured in a study of control samples from healthy donors and cancer patients (dated by TCRdb to 2018 to 2021). Turning to this clone: Its antigen specificity is not known. Within one base of it there is no much larger clone, and no base qualities were kept.

Library preparation employed the immunoSEQ multiplex PCR assay. TCRdb stores this immuneACCESS table with in-frame sequences only. Part of the clones is absent; in the studies checked, under half of the shortfall reflects unresolved V genes, and no reason is known for the rest. Present in this sample are about 160,000 clones, over 95% of which were seen just once. The leading ten clones occupy over 0.9% of the sample. Looking up the germline V gene yields CDR1 SGHRS and CDR2 YFSETQ. Between the V and J ends, shortened by 3 bases and 9 bases respectively, the junction contains 13 bases. The CDR3 covers 13 residues, taking in both the cysteine and the phenylalanine. Here the CDR3 DNA is all that survives: 39 bases in frame from base 1.

The receptor chain draws on TRBV5-1 and TRBJ2-1; the D gene cannot be resolved reliably. The clonotype was recovered from a woman between 25 and 40 years old in good health. Sequencing used blood. The DNA is TGCGCCAGCAGCTATGGGCTAGAAGGTGAGCAGTTCTTC. It is translated as CASSYGLEGEQFF.